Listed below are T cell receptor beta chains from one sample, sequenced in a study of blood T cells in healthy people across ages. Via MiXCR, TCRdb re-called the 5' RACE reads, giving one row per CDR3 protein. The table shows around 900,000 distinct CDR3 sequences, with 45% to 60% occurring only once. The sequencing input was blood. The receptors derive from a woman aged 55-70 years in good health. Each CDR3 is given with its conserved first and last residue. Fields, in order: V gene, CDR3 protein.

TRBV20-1	CSARGPGTSGTYNEQFF
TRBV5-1	CASSLDGRASEQYF
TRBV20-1	CSARTSGIYTQYF
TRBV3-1	CASSPLQTTDTQYF
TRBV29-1	CSVTGLAGGFSTDTQYF
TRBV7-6	CASSGGGLAGVADTQYF
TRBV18	CASSPVSGEQFF
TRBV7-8	CASSLGGGPSSYEQYF
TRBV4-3	CASKQGRRGGELFF
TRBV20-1	CSASRNRGTYEQYF
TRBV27	CASGPGLGYNEQFF
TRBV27	CASSRRYTGAGSTDTQYF
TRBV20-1	CSAGELAGVTDTQYF
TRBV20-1	CSARVEGGELFF
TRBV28	CASSLSVAVTDTQYF
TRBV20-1	CSARLTGLNEQFF
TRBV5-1	CANPTGTYEQYF
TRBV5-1	CASRTGTGTEQYF
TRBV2	CASRAGANNEQFF
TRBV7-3	CASSLSILAGGQETQYF
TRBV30	CAWSISELETQYF
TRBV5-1	CASSSIRTGFLDTQYF
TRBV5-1	CASSLEVAGAEQFF
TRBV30	CAWSGRAGVTQYF
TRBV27	CATNGLAGANEQFF
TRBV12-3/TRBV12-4	CASSETGLEEKLFF
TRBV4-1	CASSHNPTSGETQYF
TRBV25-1	CASTLGSTNYGYTF
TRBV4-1	CASSQARTSVSETQYF
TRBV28	CASSPPRISGEQYF
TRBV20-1	CSAPRGRGGYNEQFF
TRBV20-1	CSAARVGTRYGYTF
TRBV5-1	CASSSGPFRSTEAFF
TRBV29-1	CSVALQGANTQYF
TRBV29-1	CSVCLAGLTGYEQYF
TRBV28	CASSLPGQLQSYEQYF
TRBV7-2	CASSSNRAGQETQYF
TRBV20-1	CSARSGMGKETQYF
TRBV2	CASSEWEETQYF
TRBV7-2	CASSPRGAAGLYQETQYF
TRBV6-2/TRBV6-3	CASSLSHTVAGVSTDTQYF
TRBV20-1	CSASGPGGSYNEQFF
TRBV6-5	CASSDPWVGDEQYF
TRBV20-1	CSARDSGLARTQYF
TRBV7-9	CASSLAQASARETQFF
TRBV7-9	CASSWTGGEEETQYF
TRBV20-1	CSARSGGAILEQYF
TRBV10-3	CAISESIDSPLHF
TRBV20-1	CSASNRDYSYEQYF
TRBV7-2	CASSPDFTDTQYF